This T cell receptor beta chain was observed in a study of vaccination and CD4 T cells after COVID-19. Cultured CD4+ T-cell DNA underwent Oncomine TCR Beta short-read sequencing. Using its own MiXCR run on the PCR reads, TCRdb lists one record per CDR3 protein. The sample consists of around 10,000 distinct CDR3 sequences, roughly 66% of them appearing once. About this clonotype itself: Its antigen is unidentified.

Specified treatment: approximately 9-day PBMC culture with coronavirus spike peptide pools or control peptides (ViraFEST assay). Researchers grew the cells for approximately 9 days and then pulled out CD4+ T cells by negative selection. From germline, CDR1 is MNHNS and CDR2 SASEGT. Trimming removed 6 bases at V and 7 bases at J, with 13 bases between. The CDR3 spans 13 residues. The sequencing input was CD4+ T cells from blood, cultured in vitro. The receptor was derived from a human donor who had recovered from COVID-19. V usage is TRBV6-1 and J usage is TRBJ1-5; weak D call: TRBD1 (6 bases). The CDR3, as DNA: TGTGCCAGCAGCCCACAGGGAAACCAGCCCCAGCATTTT. Its translation is CASSPQGNQPQHF.